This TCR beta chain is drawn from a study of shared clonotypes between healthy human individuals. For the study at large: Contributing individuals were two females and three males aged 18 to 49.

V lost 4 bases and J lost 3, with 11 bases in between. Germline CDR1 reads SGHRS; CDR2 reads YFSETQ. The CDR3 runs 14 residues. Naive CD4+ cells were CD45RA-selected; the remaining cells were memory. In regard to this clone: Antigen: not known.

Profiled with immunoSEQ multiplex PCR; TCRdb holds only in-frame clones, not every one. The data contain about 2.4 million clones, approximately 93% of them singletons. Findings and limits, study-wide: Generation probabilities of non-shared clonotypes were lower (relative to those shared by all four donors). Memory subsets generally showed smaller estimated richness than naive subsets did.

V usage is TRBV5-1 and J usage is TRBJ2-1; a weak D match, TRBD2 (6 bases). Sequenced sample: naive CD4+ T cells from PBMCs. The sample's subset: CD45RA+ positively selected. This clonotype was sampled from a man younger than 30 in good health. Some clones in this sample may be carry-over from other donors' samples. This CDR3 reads CASSDGTGYNEQFF. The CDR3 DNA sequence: TGCGCCAGCAGCGACGGGACTGGCTACAATGAGCAGTTCTTC.